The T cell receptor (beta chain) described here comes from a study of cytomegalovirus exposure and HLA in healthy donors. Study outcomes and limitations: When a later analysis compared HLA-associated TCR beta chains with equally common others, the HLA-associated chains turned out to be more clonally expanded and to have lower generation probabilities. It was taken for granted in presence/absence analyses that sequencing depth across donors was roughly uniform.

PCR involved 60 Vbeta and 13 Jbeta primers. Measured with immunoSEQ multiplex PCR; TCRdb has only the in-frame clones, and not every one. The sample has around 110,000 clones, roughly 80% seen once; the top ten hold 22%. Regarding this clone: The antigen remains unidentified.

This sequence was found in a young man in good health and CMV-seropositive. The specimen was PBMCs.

CDR3 nucleotides: TGCGCCAGCAGCCCGGGACTAGCGGGATTGGGCTACCAAGAGACCCAGTACTTC. This encodes CASSPGLAGLGYQETQYF. The chain recombines TRBV5-1 with TRBJ2-5; the match to TRBD2 covers 13 bases. The V and J ends lost 4 bases and 0 bases, in that order; junction bases with no gene match: 9. Germline V lookup: CDR1 SGHRS, CDR2 YFSETQ. This CDR3 region has 18 residues.